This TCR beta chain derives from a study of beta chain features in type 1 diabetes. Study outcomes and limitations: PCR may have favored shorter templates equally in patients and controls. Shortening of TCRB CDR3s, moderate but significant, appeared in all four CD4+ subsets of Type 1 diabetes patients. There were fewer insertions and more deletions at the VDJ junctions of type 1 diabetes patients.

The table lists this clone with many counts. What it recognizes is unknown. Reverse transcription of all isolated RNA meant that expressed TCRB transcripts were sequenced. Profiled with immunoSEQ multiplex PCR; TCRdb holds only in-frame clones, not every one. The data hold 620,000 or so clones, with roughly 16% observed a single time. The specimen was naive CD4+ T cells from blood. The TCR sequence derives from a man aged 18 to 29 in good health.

The CDR3, as DNA: TGTGCCATACACCCGGGACAGGGGACCGAGCAGTACTTC. Translated: CAIHPGQGTEQYF. This chain uses TRBV10-3 with TRBJ2-7, with TRBD1 identical over 10 bases. CDR1 is ENHRY, CDR2 SYGVKD, per germline. The V gene end was trimmed by 9 bases and the J gene end by 6 bases; junction bases not matched to a gene: 8. The CDR3 contains 13 residues.